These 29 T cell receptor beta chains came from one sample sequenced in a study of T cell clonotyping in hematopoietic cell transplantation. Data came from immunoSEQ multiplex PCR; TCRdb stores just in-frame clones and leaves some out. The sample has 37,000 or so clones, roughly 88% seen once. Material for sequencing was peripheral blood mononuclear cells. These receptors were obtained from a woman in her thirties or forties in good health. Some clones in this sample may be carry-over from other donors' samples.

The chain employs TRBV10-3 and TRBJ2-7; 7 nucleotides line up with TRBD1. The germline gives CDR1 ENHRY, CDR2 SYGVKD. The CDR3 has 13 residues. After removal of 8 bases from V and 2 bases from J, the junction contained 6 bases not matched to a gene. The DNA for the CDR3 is TGTGCCATCGGTCGACAGGGACCCTACGAGCAGTACTTC. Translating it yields CAIGRQGPYEQYF.

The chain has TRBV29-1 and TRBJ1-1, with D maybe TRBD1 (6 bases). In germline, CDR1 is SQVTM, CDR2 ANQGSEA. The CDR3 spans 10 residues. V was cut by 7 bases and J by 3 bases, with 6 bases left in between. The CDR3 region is CSAGDTEAFF. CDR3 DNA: TGCAGCGCAGGGGACACTGAAGCTTTCTTT.

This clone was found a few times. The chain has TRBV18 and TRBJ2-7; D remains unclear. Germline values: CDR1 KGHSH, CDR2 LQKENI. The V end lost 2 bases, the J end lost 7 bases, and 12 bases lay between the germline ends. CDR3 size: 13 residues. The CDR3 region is CASSPLSSGEQYF. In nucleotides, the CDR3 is TGTGCCAGCTCACCATTATCTTCTGGGGAGCAGTACTTC. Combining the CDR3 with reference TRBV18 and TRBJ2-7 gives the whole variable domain NAGVMQNPRHLVRRRGQEARLRCSPMKGHSHVYWYRQLPEEGLKFMVYLQKENIIDESGMPKERFSAEFPKEGPSILRIQQVVRGDSAAYFCASSPLSSGEQYFGPGTRLTVT.

In nucleotides, the CDR3 is TGTGCCAGCAGCCCCGATCCTGAAAGTACTGAAGCTTTCTTT. This sequence encodes CASSPDPESTEAFF. The gene calls are TRBV7-3 and TRBJ1-1; D remains ambiguous. The CDR3 is 14 amino acids. Germline CDR1 SGHTA, CDR2 FQGTGA. Trimming shortened V by 5 bases and J by 5 bases, and 15 bases separated the two germline ends.

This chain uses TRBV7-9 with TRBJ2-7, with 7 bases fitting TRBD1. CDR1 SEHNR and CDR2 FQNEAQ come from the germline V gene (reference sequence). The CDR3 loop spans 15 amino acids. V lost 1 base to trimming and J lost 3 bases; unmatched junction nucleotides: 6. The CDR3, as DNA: TGTGCCAGCAGCTTAGTGCGGACAGGTGACTACGAGCAGTACTTC. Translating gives CASSLVRTGDYEQYF.

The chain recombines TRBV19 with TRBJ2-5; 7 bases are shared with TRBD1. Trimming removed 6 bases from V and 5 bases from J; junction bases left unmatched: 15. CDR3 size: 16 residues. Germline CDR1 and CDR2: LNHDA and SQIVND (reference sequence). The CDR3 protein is CASRGVETGFGETQYF. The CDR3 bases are TGTGCCAGTAGAGGGGTGGAGACAGGGTTCGGGGAGACCCAGTACTTC.

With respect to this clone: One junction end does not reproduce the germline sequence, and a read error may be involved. In DNA, the CDR3 is TGTGCCAGCAGTTTTGGGGGGACAGTGCCTTATTTC. Translating gives CASSFGGTVPYF. The V and J genes are TRBV28 and TRBJ2-7; weak D call: TRBD1 (7 bases). The CDR3 runs to 12 residues. CDR1 and CDR2 from the germline V gene are MDHEN and SYDVKM. The complete variable domain, with remaining parts taken from reference TRBV28 and TRBJ2-7, reads DVKVTQSSRYLVKRTGEKVFLECVQDMDHENMFWYRQDPGLGLRLIYFSYDVKMKEKGDIPEGYSVSREKKERFSLILESASTNQTSMYLCASSFGGTVPYFGPGTRLTVT.

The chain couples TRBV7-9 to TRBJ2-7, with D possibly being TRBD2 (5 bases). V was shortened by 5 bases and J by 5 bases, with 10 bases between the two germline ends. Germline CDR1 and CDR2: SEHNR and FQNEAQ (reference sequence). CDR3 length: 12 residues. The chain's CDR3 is CASSRRWNEQYF. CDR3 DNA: TGTGCCAGCAGCAGGAGGTGGAACGAGCAGTACTTC.

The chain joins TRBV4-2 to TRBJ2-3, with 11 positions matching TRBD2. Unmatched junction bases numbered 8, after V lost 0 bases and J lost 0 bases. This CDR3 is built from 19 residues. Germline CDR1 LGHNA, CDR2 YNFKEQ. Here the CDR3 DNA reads TGTGCCAGCAGCCAAGAAAGGACTAGCGGGCCCTCTAGCACAGATACGCAGTATTTT. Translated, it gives CASSQERTSGPSSTDTQYF.

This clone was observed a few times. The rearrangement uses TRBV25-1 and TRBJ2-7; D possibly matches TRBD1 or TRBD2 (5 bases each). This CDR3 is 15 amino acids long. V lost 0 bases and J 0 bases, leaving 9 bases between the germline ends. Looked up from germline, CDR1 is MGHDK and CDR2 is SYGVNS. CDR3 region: CASSEYAGSSYEQYF. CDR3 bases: TGTGCCAGCAGTGAATACGCAGGGAGCTCCTACGAGCAGTACTTC.

CDR3 nucleotides: TGTGCCAGCAGTCCGCAGGAGACTGAAGCTTTCTTT. Its protein is CASSPQETEAFF. The chain links TRBV28 to TRBJ1-1; no clear D. With 5 bases removed from V and 5 bases from J, the gap between germline ends came to 9 bases. The CDR3 runs to 12 residues. The germline gives CDR1 MDHEN, CDR2 SYDVKM.

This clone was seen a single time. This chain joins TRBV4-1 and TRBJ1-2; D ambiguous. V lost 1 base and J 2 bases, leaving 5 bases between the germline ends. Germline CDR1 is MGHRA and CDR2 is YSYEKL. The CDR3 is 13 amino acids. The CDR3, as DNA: TGCGCCAGCAGCCAAGGGGCGAACTATGGCTACACCTTC. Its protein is CASSQGANYGYTF.

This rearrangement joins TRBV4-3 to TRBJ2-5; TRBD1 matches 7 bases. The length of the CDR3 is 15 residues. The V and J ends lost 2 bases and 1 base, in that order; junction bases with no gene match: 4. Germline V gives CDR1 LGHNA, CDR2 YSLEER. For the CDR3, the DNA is TGCGCCAGCAGCCAACAGACAGGGACCCAAGAGACCCAGTACTTC. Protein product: CASSQQTGTQETQYF.

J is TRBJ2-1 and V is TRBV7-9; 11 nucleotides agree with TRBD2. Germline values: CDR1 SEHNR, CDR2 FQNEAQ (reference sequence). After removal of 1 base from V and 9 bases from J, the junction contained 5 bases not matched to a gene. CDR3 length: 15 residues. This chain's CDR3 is CASSLGLAGGFEQFF. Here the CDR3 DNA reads TGTGCCAGCAGCTTAGGGCTAGCGGGAGGCTTTGAGCAGTTCTTC.

CDR3 in DNA: TGTGCCAGCAGGGGGACTAGCGGTTCCTACGAGCAGTACTTC. Translation: CASRGTSGSYEQYF. The rearrangement uses TRBV14 and TRBJ2-7, with 11 bases fitting TRBD2. The CDR3 length is 14 residues. Trimming took 6 bases from V and 1 from J; bases not matched to a gene: 2. Germline CDR1 SGHDN, CDR2 FVKESK.

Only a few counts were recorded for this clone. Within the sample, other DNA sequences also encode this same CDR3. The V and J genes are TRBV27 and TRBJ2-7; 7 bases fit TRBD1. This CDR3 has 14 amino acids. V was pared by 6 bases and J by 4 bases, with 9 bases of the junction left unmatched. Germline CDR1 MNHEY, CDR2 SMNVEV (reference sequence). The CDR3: CASRRQGVGYEQYF. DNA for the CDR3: TGTGCCAGCAGGCGACAGGGAGTGGGATACGAGCAGTACTTC.

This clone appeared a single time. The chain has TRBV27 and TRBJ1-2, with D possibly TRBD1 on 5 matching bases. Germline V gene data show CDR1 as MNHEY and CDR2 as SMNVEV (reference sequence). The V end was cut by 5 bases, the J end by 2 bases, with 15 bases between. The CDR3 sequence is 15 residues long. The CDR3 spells CASSNTPGRNYGYTF. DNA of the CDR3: TGTGCCAGCAGTAATACCCCGGGACGGAACTATGGCTACACCTTC.

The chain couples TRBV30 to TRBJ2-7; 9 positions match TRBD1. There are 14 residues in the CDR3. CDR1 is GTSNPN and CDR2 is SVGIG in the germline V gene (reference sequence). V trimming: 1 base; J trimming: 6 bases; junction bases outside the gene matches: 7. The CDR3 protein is CAWSGRDRVSEQYF. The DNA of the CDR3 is TGTGCCTGGAGTGGAAGGGACAGGGTGAGCGAGCAGTACTTC.

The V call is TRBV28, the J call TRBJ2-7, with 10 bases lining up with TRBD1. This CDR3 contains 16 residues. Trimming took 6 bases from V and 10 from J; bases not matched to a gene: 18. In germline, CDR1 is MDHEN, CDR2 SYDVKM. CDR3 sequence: CASSLRDRGSLTGQYF. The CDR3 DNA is TGTGCCAGCAGCCTCCGGGACAGGGGTTCCCTCACAGGACAGTACTTC. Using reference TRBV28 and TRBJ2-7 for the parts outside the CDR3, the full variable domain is DVKVTQSSRYLVKRTGEKVFLECVQDMDHENMFWYRQDPGLGLRLIYFSYDVKMKEKGDIPEGYSVSREKKERFSLILESASTNQTSMYLCASSLRDRGSLTGQYFGPGTRLTVT.

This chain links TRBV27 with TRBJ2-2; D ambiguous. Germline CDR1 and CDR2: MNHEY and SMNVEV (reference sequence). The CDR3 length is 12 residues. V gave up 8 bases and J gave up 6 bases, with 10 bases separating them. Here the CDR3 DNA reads TGTGCCAGCCTGAGCTGGTCCGGGGAGCTGTTTTTT. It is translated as CASLSWSGELFF.

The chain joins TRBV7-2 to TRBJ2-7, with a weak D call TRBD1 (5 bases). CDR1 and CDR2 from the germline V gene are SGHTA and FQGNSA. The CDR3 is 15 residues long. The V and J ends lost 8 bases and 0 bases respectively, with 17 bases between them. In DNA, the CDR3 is TGTGCCAGCCACGACCCGCAGGGATTCTCCTACGAGCAGTACTTC. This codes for CASHDPQGFSYEQYF.

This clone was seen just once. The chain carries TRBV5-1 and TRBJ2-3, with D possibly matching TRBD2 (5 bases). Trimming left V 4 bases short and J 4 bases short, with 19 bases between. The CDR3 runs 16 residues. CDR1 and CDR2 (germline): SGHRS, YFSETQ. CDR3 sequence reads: CASSLSGLVGADTQYF. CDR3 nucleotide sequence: TGCGCCAGCAGCCTATCGGGCCTAGTCGGGGCAGATACGCAGTATTTT.

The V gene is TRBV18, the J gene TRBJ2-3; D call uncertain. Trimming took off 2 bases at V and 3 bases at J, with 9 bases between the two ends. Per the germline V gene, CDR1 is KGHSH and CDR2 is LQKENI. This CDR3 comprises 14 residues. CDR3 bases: TGTGCCAGCTCACCAAGGGTACGGACAGATACGCAGTATTTT. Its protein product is CASSPRVRTDTQYF.

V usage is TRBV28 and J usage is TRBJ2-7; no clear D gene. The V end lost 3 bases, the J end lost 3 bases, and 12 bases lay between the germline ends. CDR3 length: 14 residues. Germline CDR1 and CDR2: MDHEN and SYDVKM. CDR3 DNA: TGTGCCAGCAGTTTTTTTGGTCCCAACTACGAGCAGTACTTC. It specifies CASSFFGPNYEQYF. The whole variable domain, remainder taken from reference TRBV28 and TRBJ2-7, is DVKVTQSSRYLVKRTGEKVFLECVQDMDHENMFWYRQDPGLGLRLIYFSYDVKMKEKGDIPEGYSVSREKKERFSLILESASTNQTSMYLCASSFFGPNYEQYFGPGTRLTVT.

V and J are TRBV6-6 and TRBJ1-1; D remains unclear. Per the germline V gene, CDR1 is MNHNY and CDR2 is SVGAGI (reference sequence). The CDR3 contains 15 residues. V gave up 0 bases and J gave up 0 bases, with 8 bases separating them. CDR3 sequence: CASSYSLTLNTEAFF. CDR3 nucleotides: TGTGCCAGCAGTTACTCGCTCACCCTGAACACTGAAGCTTTCTTT.

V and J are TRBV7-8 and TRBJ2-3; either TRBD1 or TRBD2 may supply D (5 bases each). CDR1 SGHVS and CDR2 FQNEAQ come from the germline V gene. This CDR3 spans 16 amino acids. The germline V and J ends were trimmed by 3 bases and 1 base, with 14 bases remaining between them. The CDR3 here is CASSFNTGRGTDTQYF. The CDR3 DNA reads TGTGCCAGCAGCTTTAACACGGGGCGAGGCACAGATACGCAGTATTTT.

CDR3 bases: TGCGCCAGCAGCCAAGAAGGGGCGGGTGGGGGAAAACTGTTTTTT. Translation gives CASSQEGAGGGKLFF. The J gene is TRBJ1-4, the V gene TRBV4-1; D is perhaps TRBD1 (5 bases). This CDR3 is built from 15 residues. V lost 0 bases and J 10 bases, leaving 15 bases between the germline ends. Germline V CDR1 and CDR2: MGHRA, YSYEKL.

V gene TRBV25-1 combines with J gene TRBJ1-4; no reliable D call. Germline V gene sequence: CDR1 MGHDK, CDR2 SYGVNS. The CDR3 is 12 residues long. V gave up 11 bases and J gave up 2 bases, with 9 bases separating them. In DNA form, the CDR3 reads TGTGCCTCTGGGTCGACTAATGAAAAACTGTTTTTT. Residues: CASGSTNEKLFF.

This CDR3 reads CASSLRTGDNYGYTF. The CDR3 coding sequence is TGCGCCAGCAGCCTCCGGACAGGCGATAACTATGGCTACACCTTC. V is TRBV5-1 and J is TRBJ1-2, with TRBD1 matching over 7 bases. Germline trimming cut 4 bases from V and 1 base from J; bases unmatched to any gene: 7. Germline V gene sequence: CDR1 SGHRS, CDR2 YFSETQ. This CDR3 contains 15 residues.